The 24 T cell receptor beta chains in this list originate from one sample, sequenced in a study of blood T cell repertoires in COVID-19. Clones were read by immunoSEQ multiplex PCR, and TCRdb kept only the in-frame ones, dropping some. The data contain 200,000 to 250,000 clones, 75% to 90% of them seen just once; the ten biggest clones take up around 8%. The specimen was peripheral blood. Receptor source: a woman of 80 years or more with COVID-19, enrolled during active disease.

This clone was recorded a few times. The chain uses TRBV7-6 and TRBJ1-1; TRBD1 is a possible D gene (5 bases). Deletions cut 2 bases from V and 8 bases from J, with 12 bases between. There are 13 residues in the CDR3. The germline V gene encodes CDR1 SGHVS and CDR2 FNYEAQ. CDR3 in DNA: TGTGCCAGCAGCTTATCAGAGGGGAGGGAAGCTTTCTTT. It codes for CASSLSEGREAFF.

The rearrangement uses TRBV21-1 and TRBJ2-7; TRBD2, the D gene given by the table, was not confirmed from the DNA. TRBV21-1 corresponds to a pseudogene. The CDR3 is made up of 17 amino acids. This chain's CDR3 is CASSKALPFPSSYEQYF. The CDR3, as DNA: TGTGCCAGCAGCAAAGCGCTCCCCTTCCCTAGCTCCTACGAGCAGTACTTC.

The J gene is TRBJ1-1, the V gene TRBV5-4; tentative D call: TRBD1 (6 bases). This CDR3 spans 15 amino acids. V shed 0 bases and J shed 11 bases, with 20 bases lying between them. Germline values: CDR1 SGHNT, CDR2 YYREEE (reference sequence). The CDR3 region is CASSLGGEVQRGAFF. CDR3 coding DNA: TGTGCCAGCAGCTTGGGAGGAGAGGTCCAAAGGGGGGCTTTCTTT.

This clone has just a few counts. V is TRBV7-9 and J is TRBJ1-5; the D is unclear. The CDR3 runs 14 residues. With 1 base removed from V and 4 bases from J, the gap between germline ends came to 8 bases. Germline V lookup: CDR1 SEHNR, CDR2 FQNEAQ (reference sequence). The CDR3 spells CASSLGTDNQPQHF. The CDR3, as DNA: TGTGCCAGCAGCTTAGGTACTGATAATCAGCCCCAGCATTTT.

The chain has TRBV10-3 and TRBJ1-5; maybe TRBD1 (5 bases). Per germline, CDR1 ENHRY and CDR2 SYGVKD. V lost 9 bases and J lost 5, with 14 bases in between. The CDR3 covers 13 residues. CDR3 sequence: CAIGAGEYQPQHF. The CDR3 DNA reads TGTGCCATTGGGGCGGGGGAATATCAGCCCCAGCATTTT.

This clone was detected a few times. The chain couples TRBV11-2 to TRBJ2-3; TRBD2 matches at 8 bases. CDR1 and CDR2 from the germline V gene are SGHAT and FQNNGV. This CDR3 has 15 amino acids. V shed 5 bases, J shed 4 bases, and the junction held 8 bases outside the gene matches. The CDR3 DNA is TGTGCCAGCAGCCTGAGCGGGAGCATTTCAGATACGCAGTATTTT. This translates into CASSLSGSISDTQYF.

The gene calls are TRBV28 and TRBJ1-5, with D possibly matching TRBD1 (5 bases). This CDR3 has 15 amino acids. V shed 5 bases and J shed 4 bases, with 15 bases lying between them. The germline V gene encodes CDR1 MDHEN and CDR2 SYDVKM. CDR3 sequence (DNA): TGTGCCAGCAGTATCCTTCAGGGAGGAAATCAGCCCCAGCATTTT. Residues: CASSILQGGNQPQHF.

This rearrangement joins TRBV11-2 to TRBJ2-1; 7 bases are shared with TRBD2. Germline V lookup: CDR1 SGHAT, CDR2 FQNNGV. The junction had 6 bases not matched to a gene; V was cut back by 3 bases and J by 1 base. The CDR3 is made up of 16 amino acids. The CDR3 bases are TGTGCCAGCAGCTTTATTACGGGAGGTTCCTACAATGAGCAGTTCTTC. Amino acids: CASSFITGGSYNEQFF.

V is TRBV7-2 and J is TRBJ2-3; perhaps TRBD2 as D (6 bases). The V and J ends lost 1 base and 8 bases respectively, with 7 bases between them. This CDR3 region has 12 residues. Germline V gives CDR1 SGHTA, CDR2 FQGNSA. The CDR3 sequence: CASSLVGLTQYF. DNA for the CDR3: TGTGCCAGCAGCTTAGTGGGACTTACGCAGTATTTT. Drawing the rest from reference TRBV7-2 and TRBJ2-3, the complete variable domain is GAGVSQSPSNKVTEKGKDVELRCDPISGHTALYWYRQSLGQGLEFLIYFQGNSAPDKSGLPSDRFSAERTGGSVSTLTIQRTQQEDSAVYLCASSLVGLTQYFGPGTRLTVL.

The rearrangement uses TRBV5-6 and TRBJ2-7; TRBD2 aligns across 13 bases. J lost 7 bases, V lost 3 bases, and 4 bases had no gene match. The CDR3 runs 14 residues. Germline CDR1 is SGHDT and CDR2 is YYEEEE. The CDR3 nucleotides read TGTGCCAGCAGCTCGGGACTAGCGGGATATGAGCAGTACTTC. Its translation is CASSSGLAGYEQYF.

This sequence joins TRBV19 and TRBJ2-7; no clear D gene. V was clipped by 2 bases and J by 9 bases, with 14 bases between them. CDR3 length: 13 amino acids. Germline V gene lookup returns CDR1 LNHDA and CDR2 SQIVND (reference sequence). CDR3 DNA: TGTGCCAGTAGTATAAACGGAGTCCCGGGGCAGTACTTC. Its protein is CASSINGVPGQYF.

This clone is a singleton in its sample. This rearrangement joins TRBV4-3 to TRBJ1-4; D is uncertain. V was clipped by 4 bases and J by 14 bases, with 17 bases between them. The germline V gene encodes CDR1 LGHNA and CDR2 YSLEER. The CDR3 totals 13 residues. For the CDR3, the DNA is TGCGCCAGCAGCCCGAGGGCTGGGTTAGGGCTGTTTTTT. Translated: CASSPRAGLGLFF.

The J gene is TRBJ2-7, the V gene TRBV7-9; D might be TRBD1 (6 bases). This CDR3 is 13 amino acids long. Trimming removed 1 base from V and 6 bases from J, with 10 bases in between. The germline gives CDR1 SEHNR, CDR2 FQNEAQ (reference sequence). The CDR3 coding sequence is TGTGCCAGCAGCTTAGTTCCAGGGGTCGAGCAGTACTTC. This encodes CASSLVPGVEQYF.

The chain is built from TRBV2 and TRBJ2-7, with 11 bases identical to TRBD2. The CDR3 length is 16 residues. Germline CDR1 is SNHLY and CDR2 is FYNNEI. With 6 bases clipped from V and 3 bases from J, the junction kept 10 bases outside the gene matches. The CDR3 loop is CASRPARGLADYEQYF. The CDR3 DNA reads as TGTGCCAGCAGGCCAGCTCGGGGACTAGCGGACTACGAGCAGTACTTC.

V usage is TRBV5-8 and J usage is TRBJ2-4; 8 nucleotides line up with TRBD1. This CDR3 has 14 residues. Germline V gives CDR1 SGHTS, CDR2 YDEGEE. V shed 4 bases and J 6 bases; nucleotides not matched to a gene: 6. The CDR3 DNA is TGTGCCAGCAGCCATCAGGGGGCGGGAAACATTCAGTACTTC. Protein: CASSHQGAGNIQYF.

This clone has more than one count but fewer than ten. The gene calls are TRBV18 and TRBJ2-2, with TRBD2 identical over 7 bases. The CDR3 is 18 residues long. The germline CDR1 and CDR2 sequences are KGHSH and LQKENI. V dropped 3 bases and J dropped 5; count of bases not matched to a gene: 15. The CDR3 bases are TGTGCCAGCTCACCGTCGGCGGGAGCGGCCTGGGGGACCGGGGAGCTGTTTTTT. It yields the protein CASSPSAGAAWGTGELFF.

This rearrangement joins TRBV7-9 to TRBJ2-2, with D possibly TRBD2 on 6 matching bases. Trimming cost V 5 bases and J 3 bases, with 19 bases left between them. This CDR3 contains 17 residues. CDR1 is SEHNR, CDR2 FQNEAQ, per germline (reference sequence). The chain's CDR3 is CASSVEGSGAYTGELFF. The CDR3 DNA is TGTGCCAGCAGCGTCGAGGGTAGCGGAGCCTACACCGGGGAGCTGTTTTTT.

V gene TRBV5-4 combines with J gene TRBJ2-4; weak D call: TRBD1 (6 bases). The CDR3 extends over 15 amino acids. V lost 4 bases and J lost 5, with 16 bases in between. Germline CDR1 and CDR2: SGHNT and YYREEE (reference sequence). CDR3 region: CASSPGWGLENIQYF. CDR3 DNA sequence: TGTGCCAGCAGCCCCGGTTGGGGGCTCGAAAACATTCAGTACTTC.

V and J are TRBV12-3 or TRBV12-4 and TRBJ2-7; D is undetermined. Trimming cost V 7 bases and J 4 bases, with 14 bases left between them. CDR3 length equals 13 residues. The CDR3 region is CASTESHSYEQYF. The DNA for the CDR3 is TGTGCCAGCACTGAGAGTCATTCTTACGAGCAGTACTTC.

The chain carries TRBV6-1 and TRBJ1-5; D might be TRBD1 (6 bases). The CDR3 sequence is 16 residues long. Germline values: CDR1 MNHNS, CDR2 SASEGT. V was shortened by 2 bases and J by 1 base, with 12 bases between the two germline ends. Here the CDR3 reads CASSEIWGRSNQPQHF. The CDR3 region has the DNA TGTGCCAGCAGTGAAATTTGGGGGCGCAGCAATCAGCCCCAGCATTTT.

This chain joins TRBV12-3 or TRBV12-4 and TRBJ1-2; D gene uncertain. The CDR3 is made up of 12 amino acids. Trimming shortened V by 6 bases and J by 8 bases, and 13 bases separated the two germline ends. CDR3 nucleotides: TGTGCCAGCAGCTCAACCTGGCGGGGCTACACCTTC. Translation gives CASSSTWRGYTF.

This rearrangement joins TRBV19 to TRBJ1-1, with D hard to call. The CDR3 spans 13 residues. Germline values: CDR1 LNHDA, CDR2 SQIVND (reference sequence). V dropped 7 bases and J dropped 0 bases, with 9 bases sitting between them. The CDR3 DNA follows: TGTGCCAGTAACGTACAGATGAACACTGAAGCTTTCTTT. This encodes CASNVQMNTEAFF.

The CDR3 sequence: CAWSAKTGGGTEAFF. CDR3 coding DNA: TGTGCCTGGAGTGCAAAGACAGGGGGAGGGACTGAAGCTTTCTTT. The chain combines TRBV30 with TRBJ1-1, with TRBD1 matching over 9 bases. The CDR3 is 15 residues long. Looked up from germline, CDR1 is GTSNPN and CDR2 is SVGIG (reference sequence). J lost 5 bases, V lost 1 base, and 8 bases had no gene match. The variable domain in full, with the rest retrieved from reference TRBV30 and TRBJ1-1, is SQTIHQWPATLVQPVGSPLSLECTVEGTSNPNLYWYRQAAGRGLQLLFYSVGIGQISSEVPQNLSASRPQDRQFILSSKKLLLSDSGFYLCAWSAKTGGGTEAFFGQGTRLTVV.

This chain links TRBV19 with TRBJ1-5, with D unclear. The CDR3 extends over 15 amino acids. The germline V gene encodes CDR1 LNHDA and CDR2 SQIVND (reference sequence). Trimming stripped 5 bases from V and 3 bases from J, with 14 bases between. This CDR3 is CASSSWWRVNQPQHF. The CDR3 DNA follows: TGTGCCAGTAGTTCCTGGTGGCGGGTCAATCAGCCCCAGCATTTT.